The source of this TCR beta chain is a study of CD8 T cells in Susac syndrome. Points from the study as a whole: Clonal expansion was not seen in any Susac syndrome CD4+ T cell repertoire.

Blood CD8+ and CD4+ T cells underwent high-throughput TCR beta sequencing. TEMRA cells were FACS-enriched, with CD8+ and CD4+ T cells isolated negatively. Trimming removed 0 bases at V and 6 bases at J, with 14 bases between. In germline, CDR1 is MDHEN, CDR2 SYDVKM. The CDR3 has 15 amino acids. The authors reverse transcribed roughly 0.5 to 1 ug RNA with random hexamers. Across 54 Vbeta and 13 Jbeta, immunoSEQ multiplex PCR amplified TCR beta CDR3. TCRdb ran MiXCR on the immunoSEQ multiplex PCR reads and lists one entry per CDR3 protein. The sample has some 110,000 distinct CDR3 sequences, nearly 96% seen once; the top ten hold over 0.12%. As concerns this clonotype: Its antigen is not known.

The chain links TRBV28 to TRBJ1-2, with D tentatively TRBD1 (5 bases). The sample consisted of CD4+ T cells from PBMCs. The sequence was obtained from a human donor with Susac syndrome. CDR3: CASSLWGREENGYTF. As DNA, the CDR3 is TGTGCCAGCAGTTTATGGGGCAGGGAGGAGAATGGCTACACCTTC.